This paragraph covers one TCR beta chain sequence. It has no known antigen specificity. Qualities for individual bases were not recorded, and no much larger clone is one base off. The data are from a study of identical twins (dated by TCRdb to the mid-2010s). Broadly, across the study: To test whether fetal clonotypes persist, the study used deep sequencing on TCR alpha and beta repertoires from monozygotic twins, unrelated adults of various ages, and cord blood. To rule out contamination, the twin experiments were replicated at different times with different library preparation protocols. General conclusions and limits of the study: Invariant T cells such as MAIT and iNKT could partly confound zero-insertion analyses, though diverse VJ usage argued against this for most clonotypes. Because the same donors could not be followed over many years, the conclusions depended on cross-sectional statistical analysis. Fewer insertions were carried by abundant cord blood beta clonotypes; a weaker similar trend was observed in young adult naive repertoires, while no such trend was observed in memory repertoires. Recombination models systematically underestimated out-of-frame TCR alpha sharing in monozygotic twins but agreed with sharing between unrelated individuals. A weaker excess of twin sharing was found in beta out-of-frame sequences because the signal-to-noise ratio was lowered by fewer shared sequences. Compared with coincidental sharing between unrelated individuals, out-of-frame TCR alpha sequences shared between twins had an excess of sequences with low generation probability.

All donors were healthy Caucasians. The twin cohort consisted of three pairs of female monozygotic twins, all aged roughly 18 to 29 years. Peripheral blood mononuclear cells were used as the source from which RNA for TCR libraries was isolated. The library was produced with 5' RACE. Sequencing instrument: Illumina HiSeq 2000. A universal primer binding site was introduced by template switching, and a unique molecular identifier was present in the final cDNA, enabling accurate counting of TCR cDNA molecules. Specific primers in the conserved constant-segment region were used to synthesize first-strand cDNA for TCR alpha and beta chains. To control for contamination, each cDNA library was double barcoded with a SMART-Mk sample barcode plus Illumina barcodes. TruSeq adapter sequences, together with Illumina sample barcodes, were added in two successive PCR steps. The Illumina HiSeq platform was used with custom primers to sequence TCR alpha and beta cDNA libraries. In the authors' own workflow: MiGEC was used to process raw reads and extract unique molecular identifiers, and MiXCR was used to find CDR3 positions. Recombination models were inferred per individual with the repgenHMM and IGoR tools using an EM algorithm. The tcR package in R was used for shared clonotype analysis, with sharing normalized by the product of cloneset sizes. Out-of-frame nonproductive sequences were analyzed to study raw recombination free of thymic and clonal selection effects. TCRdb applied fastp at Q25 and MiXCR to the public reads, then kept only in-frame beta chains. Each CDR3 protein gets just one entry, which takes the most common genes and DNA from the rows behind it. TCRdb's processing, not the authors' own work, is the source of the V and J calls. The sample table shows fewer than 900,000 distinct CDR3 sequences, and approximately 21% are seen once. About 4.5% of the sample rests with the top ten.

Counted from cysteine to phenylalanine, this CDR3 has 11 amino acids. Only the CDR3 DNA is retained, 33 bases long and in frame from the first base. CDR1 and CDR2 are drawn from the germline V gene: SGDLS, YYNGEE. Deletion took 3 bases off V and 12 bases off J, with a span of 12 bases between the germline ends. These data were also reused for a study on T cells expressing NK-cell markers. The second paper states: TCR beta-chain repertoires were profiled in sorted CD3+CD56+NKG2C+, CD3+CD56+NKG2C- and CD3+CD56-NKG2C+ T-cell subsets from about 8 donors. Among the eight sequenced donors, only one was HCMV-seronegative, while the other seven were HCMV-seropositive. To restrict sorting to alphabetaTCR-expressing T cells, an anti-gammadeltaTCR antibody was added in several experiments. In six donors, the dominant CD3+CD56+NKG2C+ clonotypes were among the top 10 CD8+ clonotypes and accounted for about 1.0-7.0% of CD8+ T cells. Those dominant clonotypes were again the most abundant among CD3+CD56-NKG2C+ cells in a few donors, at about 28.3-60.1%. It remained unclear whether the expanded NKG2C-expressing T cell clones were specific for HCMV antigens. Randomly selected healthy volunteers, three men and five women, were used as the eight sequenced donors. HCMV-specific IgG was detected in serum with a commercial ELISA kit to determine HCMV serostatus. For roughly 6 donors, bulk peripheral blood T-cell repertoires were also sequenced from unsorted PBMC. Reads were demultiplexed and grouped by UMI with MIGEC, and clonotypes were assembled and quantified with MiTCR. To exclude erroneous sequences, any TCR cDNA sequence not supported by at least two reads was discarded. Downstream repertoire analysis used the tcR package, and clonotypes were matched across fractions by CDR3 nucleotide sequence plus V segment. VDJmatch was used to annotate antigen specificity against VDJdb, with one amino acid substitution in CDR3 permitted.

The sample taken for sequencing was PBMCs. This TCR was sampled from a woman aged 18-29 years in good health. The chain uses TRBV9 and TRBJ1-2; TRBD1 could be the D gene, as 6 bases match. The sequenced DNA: TGTGCCAGCAGCGCACAGGGAATACACACCTTC. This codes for CASSAQGIHTF.